The rows below give T cell receptor beta chains drawn from one sample of a study of shared clonotypes between healthy human individuals. The table came from immunoSEQ multiplex PCR; TCRdb's copy has only in-frame clones and leaves some out. This table has around 2,000,000 clones, roughly 94% appearing once. The sample was naive CD4+ T cells sorted from blood. The receptor source for this set is a man between 18 and 29 years old in good health. Both conserved end residues are part of each CDR3. The D gene is left open where the match is weak. Clone size is shown for a subset of rows, as once, few, many or a class of expanded clone.

j_call d_call clone_size v_call cdr3_nt cdr3_aa
TRBJ1-1 - once TRBV27 TGTGCCAGCAGTTTTCGACAGCTCACTGAAGCTTTCTTT CASSFRQLTEAFF
TRBJ2-7 - - TRBV6-1 TGTGCCAGCAGTGAAGTAGGGGGTTTCTACGAGCAGTACTTC CASSEVGGFYEQYF
TRBJ1-2 - - TRBV6-1 TGTGCCAGCAGTGAAGTGGGGGGCTATGGCTACACCTTC CASSEVGGYGYTF
TRBJ2-5 - - TRBV10-3 TGTGCCATCAGTGAAGGGGTGGGAGAGACCCAGTACTTC CAISEGVGETQYF
TRBJ1-5 - - TRBV2 TGTGCCAGCAATAACGGGCAGGGGAACAATCAGCCCCAGCATTTT CASNNGQGNNQPQHF
TRBJ2-1 TRBD2 - TRBV4-1 TGCGCCAGCAGCCAAGCACCTAGCGGAAGCTCCTACAATGAGCAGTTCTTC CASSQAPSGSSYNEQFF
TRBJ1-4 - - TRBV10-3 TGTGCCACGGGGACGGGGAAGGAAAAACTGTTTTTT CATGTGKEKLFF
TRBJ1-1 - - TRBV28 TGTGCCAGCAGTTTGGCAGCAACTGAAGCTTTCTTT CASSLAATEAFF
TRBJ2-1 - - TRBV29-1 TGCAGCGTTGCGGTCTTTTCCTTCTTGGATGAGCAGTTCTTC CSVAVFSFLDEQFF
TRBJ1-1 - - TRBV2 TGTGCCAGCAAAACAGGCCCCGAAGGAGCTTTCTTT CASKTGPEGAFF
TRBJ1-1 TRBD1 - TRBV29-1 TGCAGCGTTGGGGTGGGGACAGCGAAGAACACTGAAGCTTTCTTT CSVGVGTAKNTEAFF
TRBJ1-2 TRBD1 - TRBV5-1 TGCGCCAGCAGCAAATCCGGGACAGGGGCGCCTAACTATGGCTACACCTTC CASSKSGTGAPNYGYTF
TRBJ2-1 - - TRBV18 TGTGCCAGCTCCCATTATCGAGGAGGGACCTACAATGAGCAGTTCTTC CASSHYRGGTYNEQFF
TRBJ2-2 - - TRBV4-3 TGCGCCAGCAGCCCTACACTAGTTTGGACCGGGGAGCTGTTTTTT CASSPTLVWTGELFF
TRBJ1-2 TRBD1 - TRBV19 TGTGCCAGTAGTGGGGACAGTGGGAACTATGGCTACACCTTC CASSGDSGNYGYTF
TRBJ1-2 TRBD1 - TRBV4-3 TGCGCCAGCAGCCAAGATTGGGACAGGGTGGAGGGCTACACCTTC CASSQDWDRVEGYTF
TRBJ1-2 - - TRBV30 TGTGCCTGGAGTTCGCAGGACTATGGCTACACCTTC CAWSSQDYGYTF
TRBJ2-7 - - TRBV7-8 TGTGCCAGCAGCCCCCCAAAGGCAGCCTACGAGCAGTACTTC CASSPPKAAYEQYF
TRBJ2-6 - - TRBV7-9 TGTGCCAGCAGCTTAGATGGGGCCAACGTCCTGACTTTC CASSLDGANVLTF
TRBJ1-1 - - TRBV10-3 TGTGCCATCAGGCTTGGGCAGGGAGGGACTGAAGCTTTCTTT CAIRLGQGGTEAFF
TRBJ2-7 TRBD2 - TRBV7-2 TGTGCCAGCAGCTTATTCCCCCTAGCGGGGGGGCCCTACGAGCAGTACTTC CASSLFPLAGGPYEQYF
TRBJ1-6 TRBD1 - TRBV2 TGTGCCAGCAGGGACCGGACAGGGGAATGGACACCCCTCCACTTT CASRDRTGEWTPLHF
TRBJ1-1 TRBD1 once TRBV10-3 TGTGCCATCAGTGAGTCTCGAGGGGGCGACACTGAAGCTTTCTTT CAISESRGGDTEAFF
TRBJ1-1 - few TRBV29-1 TGCAGCGTACAGGAAGGGAAGACTGAAGCTTTCTTT CSVQEGKTEAFF
TRBJ2-2 - - TRBV4-2 TGTGCCAGCAGCCAAGAAGGGGGGAACACCGGGGAGCTGTTTTTT CASSQEGGNTGELFF
TRBJ2-2 TRBD2 - TRBV7-3 TGTGCCAGCAGCTTAACGGTCGGGACTAGTGTGACCGGGGAGCTGTTTTTT CASSLTVGTSVTGELFF
TRBJ2-3 - - TRBV6-4 TGTGCCAGCAGTGACCTTAGCTCTGGAACGCAGTATTTT CASSDLSSGTQYF
TRBJ1-2 - - TRBV14 TGTGCCAGCAGCAGGCGACACACCGATAACTATGGCTACACCTTC CASSRRHTDNYGYTF
TRBJ1-2 - - TRBV28 TGTGCCAGCAGTGGACTAGGCAGTGGCTACACCTTC CASSGLGSGYTF
TRBJ2-7 - - TRBV10-3 TGTGCCAGCAGTGAAGGGGGACAGCAGTACTTC CASSEGGQQYF
TRBJ2-7 TRBD1 once TRBV19 TGTGCCAGTAGTATGCAGGGACAGGGCCACGAGCAGTACTTC CASSMQGQGHEQYF
TRBJ2-5 TRBD2 - TRBV29-1 TGCAGCGTTCTTCGGGAGGAAAAGACCCAGTACTTC CSVLREEKTQYF
TRBJ1-4 - - TRBV29-1 TGCAGCGCCTTCGTTGGGGAAAGGGCTGAAAAACTGTTTTTT CSAFVGERAEKLFF
TRBJ2-3 - - TRBV5-1 TGCGCCAGCAGCTTGGCCGAGGGGAGGGATACGCAGTATTTT CASSLAEGRDTQYF
TRBJ2-3 - - TRBV7-2 TGTGCCAGCAGCTTAGCGGGCCTAACCACAGATACGCAGTATTTT CASSLAGLTTDTQYF
TRBJ2-7 TRBD1 - TRBV18 TGTGCCAGCTCCCGGGACAGCTACTCCTACGAGCAGTACTTC CASSRDSYSYEQYF
TRBJ2-3 TRBD2 - TRBV5-1 TGCGCCAGCAGCTTTAGCGGGGGGAACACAGATACGCAGTATTTT CASSFSGGNTDTQYF
TRBJ2-3 - - TRBV11-2 TGTGCCAGCAGCGGGCGAACATTGGGGACAGATACGCAGTATTTT CASSGRTLGTDTQYF
TRBJ1-6 - once TRBV30 TGTGCCTGGAGTACATGGCAGGTGGAATTTTCACCCCTCCACTTT CAWSTWQVEFSPLHF
TRBJ1-1 - - TRBV11-2 TGTGCCAGCAGCTTAGTTGAGGGCGGAGTCACTGAAGCTTTCTTT CASSLVEGGVTEAFF
TRBJ2-3 TRBD2 - TRBV5-4 TGTGCCAGCAGCTTTGGAGGGAGGGCAGATACGCAGTATTTT CASSFGGRADTQYF
TRBJ2-5 - - TRBV5-4 TGTGCCAGCAGCTTCAGGGGTGAAGAGACCCAGTACTTC CASSFRGEETQYF
TRBJ2-7 TRBD1 - TRBV19 TGTGCCAGTTCTCGGACAGGGGTGGGCGAGCAGTACTTC CASSRTGVGEQYF
TRBJ2-2 TRBD1 - TRBV14 TGTGCCAGCAGCCACGTTACAGGGGTAAAGACCGGGGAGCTGTTTTTT CASSHVTGVKTGELFF
TRBJ2-7 TRBD1 - TRBV5-6 TGTGCCAGCAGCACACCGGGACAGGGGGCGCGAGAGCAGTACTTC CASSTPGQGAREQYF
TRBJ2-3 - - TRBV7-9 TGTGCCAGCAGCTTAGTCCCTTCAGATACGCAGTATTTT CASSLVPSDTQYF
TRBJ1-1 - - TRBV7-8 TGTGCCAGCAGCTTATCCTCGGGGCTGAACACTGAAGCTTTCTTT CASSLSSGLNTEAFF
TRBJ1-3 TRBD1 - TRBV28 TGTGCCAGCAGTTCCATATTGGGGGGACAGGGTATAGACACCATATATTTT CASSSILGGQGIDTIYF
TRBJ2-1 TRBD2 few TRBV28 TGTGCCAGCAGTTACCACGCCCTAGCGGGGTTAAAACCGTACAATGAGCAGTTCTTC CASSYHALAGLKPYNEQFF
TRBJ2-7 TRBD2 - TRBV10-3 TGTGCCAGCAGTGAAAGGACTAGCGGACCGGGGGAGCAGTACTTC CASSERTSGPGEQYF
TRBJ2-7 - - TRBV4-1 TGCGCCAGCAGCCAGGGAATAGGCGTTTTAGTGCGCGAGCAGTACTTC CASSQGIGVLVREQYF
TRBJ2-7 TRBD2 - TRBV29-1 TGCAGCGTTGTCCTGACTAGCGGGAGGGACTACGAGCAGTACTTC CSVVLTSGRDYEQYF
TRBJ1-2 - - TRBV6-1 TGTGCCAGCATCCGAGGGGTTTACTATGGCTACACCTTC CASIRGVYYGYTF
TRBJ2-3 - - TRBV18 TGTGCCAGCTCACAGTTAGCCACAGGGCACAGCACAGATACGCAGTATTTT CASSQLATGHSTDTQYF
TRBJ1-1 TRBD1 - TRBV7-9 TGTGCCAGCAGTCCCGACAGGGCGAACACTGAAGCTTTCTTT CASSPDRANTEAFF
TRBJ1-4 TRBD1 - TRBV25-1 TGTGCCAGCAGTGTGGGACAGGGGAATGAAAAACTGTTTTTT CASSVGQGNEKLFF